A selection of T cell receptor beta chains follows, all from one sample in a study of identical twins. TCRdb independently ran MiXCR on the 5' RACE reads; one entry per CDR3 protein. The sample carries hundreds of thousands of distinct CDR3 sequences, about 20% recorded once. This sample also belongs to another study, concerning T cells expressing NK-cell markers.

The specimen sequenced was PBMCs. These TCRs come from a woman younger than 30 in good health. Each CDR3 is given with its conserved first and last residue. The D gene is left open where the match is weak. Some rows have no size entry. The others give once, few or many, or a class for an expanded clone.

V,size,J,D,DNA,CDR3
TRBV24-1,-,TRBJ2-1,-,TGTGCCACCAGTTCCCCAACCAGGGGTAATGAGCAGTTCTTC,CATSSPTRGNEQFF
TRBV29-1,-,TRBJ2-7,-,TGCAGCGTTGAGTCGGGCCAGGGAGGTTTCTACGAGCAGTACTTC,CSVESGQGGFYEQYF
TRBV3-1,-,TRBJ2-2,-,TGTGCCAGCAGCCATCAGGGCGCCACCGGGGAGCTGTTTTTT,CASSHQGATGELFF
TRBV9,-,TRBJ1-4,-,TGTGCCAGCAGCGTAGGCCCCGGTAGAAATGAAAAACTGTTTTTT,CASSVGPGRNEKLFF
TRBV20-1,-,TRBJ2-1,TRBD2,TGCAGTGCTCGACTAGCGGGAGAAGTCTCTGAGCAGTTCTTC,CSARLAGEVSEQFF
TRBV7-3,few,TRBJ2-3,-,TGTGCCAGCAGCTCGGGACTGGATACGCAGTATTTT,CASSSGLDTQYF
TRBV20-1,-,TRBJ2-1,-,TGCAGTGCTAGAGGCGGTAGGGGGGAGCAGTTCTTC,CSARGGRGEQFF
TRBV11-2,few,TRBJ2-1,TRBD2,TGTGCCAGCAGCCCCCGCGGGGTGAGCGGGAGCTCCTACAATGAGCAGTTCTTC,CASSPRGVSGSSYNEQFF
TRBV12-3/TRBV12-4,-,TRBJ2-2,TRBD2,TGTGCCAGCAGAATTCAGCGGGGTTTCGGGGAGCTGTTTTTT,CASRIQRGFGELFF
TRBV7-9,-,TRBJ2-1,-,TGTGCCAGCAGCTTAGAAGGGGACCCCAATGAGCAGTTCTTC,CASSLEGDPNEQFF
TRBV12-3/TRBV12-4,few,TRBJ1-2,-,TGTGCCAGCAGCCACCGGGAGCAGGAGCCTAACTATGGCTACACCTTC,CASSHREQEPNYGYTF
TRBV7-9,-,TRBJ1-4,-,TGTGCCAGCAGCCCGCCGGTAGCGGGACTGTTTTTT,CASSPPVAGLFF
TRBV9,-,TRBJ2-2,-,TGTGCCAGCAGCGTAGTGAGCGGAGGGAACACCGGGGAGCTGTTTTTT,CASSVVSGGNTGELFF
TRBV6-5,few,TRBJ2-5,-,TGTGCCAGCAGTTACAGGGTTCCAGAGACCCAGTACTTC,CASSYRVPETQYF
TRBV11-3,few,TRBJ2-7,-,TGTGCCAGCAGCTCGTCAGAGGACTACGAGCAGTACTTC,CASSSSEDYEQYF
TRBV12-3/TRBV12-4,many,TRBJ2-2,-,TGTGCCAGCAGCCAAATAAGAACCGGGGAGCTGTTTTTT,CASSQIRTGELFF
TRBV12-3/TRBV12-4,few,TRBJ1-5,-,TGTGCCAGCAGTTTCTCGGGTCCGGAAAAGCCCCAGCATTTT,CASSFSGPEKPQHF
TRBV7-2,once,TRBJ2-2,TRBD2,TGTGCCAGCAGCTTATCGGGCGGGGGGCGACCCTATACCGGGGAGCTGTTTTTT,CASSLSGGGRPYTGELFF
TRBV20-1,-,TRBJ1-3,-,TGCAGTGCTACTAATTTCGGGACGGGCCGCTCTGGAAACACCATATATTTT,CSATNFGTGRSGNTIYF
TRBV20-1,-,TRBJ2-1,-,TGCAGTGCTAGGATTGTTTTCGACAATGAGCAGTTCTTC,CSARIVFDNEQFF
TRBV14,-,TRBJ2-1,-,TGTGCCAGCAGCCAAGATACGGAGGCTAGCCGTTACTCCTACAATGAGCAGTTCTTC,CASSQDTEASRYSYNEQFF
TRBV18,many,TRBJ2-2,-,TGTGCCAGCTCACCTTCGGGACGAAACACCGGGGAGCTGTTTTTT,CASSPSGRNTGELFF
TRBV6-1,-,TRBJ2-1,TRBD1,TGTGCCAGCACCAGAGGGACAGGCTACAATGAGCAGTTCTTC,CASTRGTGYNEQFF
TRBV11-2,-,TRBJ2-5,-,TGTGCCAGCAGCTTAGAAGGCCCGACAAGAAGGGGCAAGGTGACCCAGTACTTC,CASSLEGPTRRGKVTQYF
TRBV6-5,few,TRBJ2-7,-,TGTGCCAGCAGTCACCCAGCGGGTGACTCCTACGAGCAGTACTTC,CASSHPAGDSYEQYF
TRBV18,-,TRBJ2-7,TRBD1,TGTGCCAGCTCAGTACAGGGGGCGGGAATCAACGAGCAGTACTTC,CASSVQGAGINEQYF
TRBV20-1,few,TRBJ2-2,TRBD1,TGCAGTGTCTCCGGACAGGGAAAAGGGGCCGGGGAGCTGTTTTTT,CSVSGQGKGAGELFF
TRBV5-5,few,TRBJ1-5,-,TGTGCCAGCAGCTTCGGGGGAAGTGCCAATCAGCCCCAGCATTTT,CASSFGGSANQPQHF
TRBV5-5,few,TRBJ1-6,-,TGTGCCAGCAGCTTAAAGGGAAGCAATTCACCCCTCCACTTT,CASSLKGSNSPLHF
TRBV7-2,-,TRBJ2-3,-,TGTGCCAGCAGCTTAACCCAGCGAGTACGTACGCAGTATTTT,CASSLTQRVRTQYF
TRBV3-1,-,TRBJ2-5,-,TGTGCCAGCAGCCAAGTGTCGGTATCGGGAGAGACCCAGTACTTC,CASSQVSVSGETQYF
TRBV6-4,few,TRBJ2-1,TRBD1,TGTGCCAGCAGTGACTCGTCCGGGACAGGGGGCAATGAGCAGTTCTTC,CASSDSSGTGGNEQFF
TRBV7-9,few,TRBJ2-7,TRBD1,TGTGCCAGCAGTCAACAGGGGACCGAGCAGTACTTC,CASSQQGTEQYF
TRBV20-1,few,TRBJ2-1,TRBD2,TGCAGTGCTCGACTAGCGGGTGCTAACTACAATGAGCAGTTCTTC,CSARLAGANYNEQFF
TRBV20-1,-,TRBJ1-1,TRBD1,TGCAGTGCTAGAGGACAGGGGATCGCTGAAGCTTTCTTT,CSARGQGIAEAFF
TRBV29-1,few,TRBJ2-1,TRBD2,TGCAGCCTCACCCTCCCGGGGCGGGAGGGTCTTGAGCAGTTCTTC,CSLTLPGREGLEQFF
TRBV13,-,TRBJ2-7,-,TGTGCCAGCAGCCTAGGGGTGGGGATGGAAGGCTACGAGCAGTACTTC,CASSLGVGMEGYEQYF
TRBV5-1,few,TRBJ2-1,-,TGCGCCAGCAGCCCTGTAGCGTGGCATTACAATGAGCAGTTCTTC,CASSPVAWHYNEQFF
TRBV12-3/TRBV12-4,-,TRBJ1-2,TRBD1,TGTGCCAGCAGTTCCTGGACAGGGAGTAATGGCTACACCTTC,CASSSWTGSNGYTF